The following is a T cell receptor (beta chain) sequence with its context. Its antigen remains unknown. The repertoire was sequenced with immunoSEQ multiplex PCR; TCRdb's copy has only in-frame clones and lacks some. The repertoire holds roughly 50,000 clones, with around 80% as singletons. The sample originates from a study of a mutant IDH1 vaccine in newly diagnosed glioma. Study-wide context: Treated patients had a mean age of approximately 41 years and a sex split that was roughly 60% male and roughly 40% female.

Indicated time point: week 35, safety follow-up. With topical imiquimod, each dose of the vaccine consisted of 300 ug of mutant IDH1 20-mer peptide. Diagnosis in the donors showed new WHO grade 3 or 4 astrocytomas that were IDH1-mutant and ATRX-lost. The V gene's germline CDR1 is SGDLS and CDR2 YYNGEE. Trimming removed 7 bases at V and 5 bases at J, with 6 bases between. CDR3 length equals 11 residues. Sequenced material: PBMCs, taken from a glioma patient whose treatment included an IDH1 peptide vaccine. The TCR comes from a woman between 18 and 29 years old with glioma. V and J are TRBV9 and TRBJ2-2, with D uncertain. Here the CDR3 reads CASGRTGELFF. The CDR3 DNA follows: TGTGCCAGCGGAAGGACCGGGGAGCTGTTTTTT.